This T cell receptor beta chain was recorded in a study of OX40 agonist ivuxolimab in advanced cancers. Whole-study context: Patients in the trial were receiving intravenous ivuxolimab every 2 weeks, at doses of 0.01 to 10 mg/kg. General study results and limits: Clonal expansion was seen in CD4+ and CD8+ blood T cells by week 6 at 0.1 to 3.0 mg/kg. Some of the lowest clonal expansion was seen in partial responders at 0.1-3.0 mg/kg.

Systemic immunosuppression or a history of autoimmune disease excluded patients. The data were produced by immunoSEQ multiplex PCR, yet TCRdb's version contains in-frame clones alone and is incomplete. Counted here are 37,000 or so clones, more than 75% occurring once; the ten biggest clones make up roughly 2%. The CDR3 runs to 13 residues. V was trimmed by 6 bases and J by 2 bases, leaving 8 bases between them. Looked up from germline, CDR1 is MRHNA and CDR2 is SNTAGT. Turning to this clone: What it binds is unknown.

The sample here was CD4+ or CD8+ T cells sorted from blood, taken in a trial of the OX40 agonist ivuxolimab. The chain couples TRBV6-4 to TRBJ1-5; D might be TRBD1 (5 bases). This receptor was identified in an adult with an advanced solid tumor such as melanoma, head and neck, liver or kidney cancer. CDR3 region: CASSRDGNQPQHF. The CDR3 region has the DNA TGTGCCAGCAGCCGGGACGGCAATCAGCCCCAGCATTTT.